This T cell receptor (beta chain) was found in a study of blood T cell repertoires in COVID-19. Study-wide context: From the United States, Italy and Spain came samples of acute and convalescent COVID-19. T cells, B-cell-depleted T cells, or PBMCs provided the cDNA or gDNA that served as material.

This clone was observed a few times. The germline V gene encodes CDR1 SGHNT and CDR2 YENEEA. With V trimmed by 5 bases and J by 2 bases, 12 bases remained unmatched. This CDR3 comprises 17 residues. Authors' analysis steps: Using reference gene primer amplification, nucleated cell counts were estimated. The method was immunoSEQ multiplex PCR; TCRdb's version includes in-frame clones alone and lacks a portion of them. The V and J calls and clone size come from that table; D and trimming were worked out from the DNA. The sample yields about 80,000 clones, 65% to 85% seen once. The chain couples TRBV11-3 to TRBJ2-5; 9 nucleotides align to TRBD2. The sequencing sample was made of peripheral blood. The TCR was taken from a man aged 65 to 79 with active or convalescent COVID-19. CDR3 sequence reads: CASSQGLAGSLQETQYF. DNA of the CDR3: TGTGCCAGCAGCCAGGGGCTAGCGGGGAGTTTACAAGAGACCCAGTACTTC.